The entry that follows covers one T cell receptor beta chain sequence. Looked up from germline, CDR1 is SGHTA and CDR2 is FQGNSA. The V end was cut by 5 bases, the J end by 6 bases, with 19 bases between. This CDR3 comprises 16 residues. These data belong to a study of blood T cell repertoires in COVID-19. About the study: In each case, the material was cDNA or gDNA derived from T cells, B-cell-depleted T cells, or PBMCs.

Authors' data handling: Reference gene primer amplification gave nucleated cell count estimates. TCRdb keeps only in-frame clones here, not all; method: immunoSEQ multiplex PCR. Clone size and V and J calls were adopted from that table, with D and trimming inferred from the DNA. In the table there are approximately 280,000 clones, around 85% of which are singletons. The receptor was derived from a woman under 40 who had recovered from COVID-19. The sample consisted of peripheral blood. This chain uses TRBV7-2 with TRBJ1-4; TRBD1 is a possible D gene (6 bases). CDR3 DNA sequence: TGTGCCAGCAGCCCCGGTTCGGGACCAGGGGATGAAAAACTGTTTTTT. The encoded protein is CASSPGSGPGDEKLFF. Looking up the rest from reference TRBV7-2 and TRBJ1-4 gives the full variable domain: GAGVSQSPSNKVTEKGKDVELRCDPISGHTALYWYRQSLGQGLEFLIYFQGNSAPDKSGLPSDRFSAERTGGSVSTLTIQRTQQEDSAVYLCASSPGSGPGDEKLFFGSGTQLSVL.